One sample yielded the 27 T cell receptor beta chains listed below, sequenced in a study of shared clonotypes between healthy human individuals. Method: immunoSEQ multiplex PCR; TCRdb's copy keeps in-frame clones and lacks some. The sample yields roughly 1,600,000 clones, roughly 98.5% seen once. Material: naive CD4+ T cells sorted from blood. The sample's subset: CD45RA+ positively selected. The receptor source for this set is a man aged 25-45 years in good health.

The chain recombines TRBV2 with TRBJ1-5; TRBD1 is a possible D gene (5 bases). CDR3 length: 14 amino acids. The ends were cut back, 6 bases at V and 7 bases at J, with 16 bases in the middle. Germline loops: CDR1 SNHLY, CDR2 FYNNEI. CDR3 coding DNA: TGTGCCAGCAGCCCCGGGACCCAGGGCCAGCCCCAGCATTTT. It translates to CASSPGTQGQPQHF.

Only one count was recorded for this clone. The genes are TRBV28 and TRBJ1-5, with D perhaps TRBD1 (6 bases). Germline lookup yields CDR1 MDHEN and CDR2 SYDVKM. This CDR3 has 13 amino acids. Trimming pared 6 bases from V and 8 bases from J, leaving 14 bases between. The CDR3 sequence: CASRVGGREPQHF. In nucleotides, the CDR3 is TGTGCCAGCAGGGTGGGGGGGCGAGAGCCCCAGCATTTT.

The J gene is TRBJ2-1, the V gene TRBV28; tentative D call: TRBD2 (6 bases). V lost 5 bases, J lost 13 bases, and 18 bases lay in between. Germline loops: CDR1 MDHEN, CDR2 SYDVKM. The CDR3 is made up of 13 amino acids. DNA of the CDR3: TGTGCCAGCAGTGGTTATGGGGGGTTAGATCAGTTCTTC. It specifies CASSGYGGLDQFF.

Comment on this clone: Germline is not matched at one junction end, which may reflect a read error. The rearrangement joins TRBV7-7 to TRBJ2-3, with D perhaps TRBD2 (5 bases). This CDR3 contains 13 residues. CDR1 and CDR2 (germline): SSHAT, FNYEAQ (reference sequence). In DNA, the CDR3 is TGTGCTAGCAGCTCTAGCCGCCCAGATACGCAGTATTTT. This encodes CASSSSRPDTQYF. The whole variable domain, filled in from reference TRBV7-7 and TRBJ2-3, reads GAGVSQSPRYKVTKRGQDVTLRCDPISSHATLYWYQQALGQGPEFLTYFNYEAQPDKSGLPSDRFSAERPEGSISTLTIQRTEQRDSAMYRCASSSSRPDTQYFGPGTRLTVL.

In DNA, the CDR3 is TGTGCCAGCAGCTTAGGCCGGCCGCGTGAGCAGTTCTTC. Translation: CASSLGRPREQFF. The chain uses TRBV13 and TRBJ2-1; D gene uncertain. The ends were cut back, 0 bases at V and 9 bases at J, with 9 bases in the middle. Germline CDR1 PRHDT, CDR2 FYEKMQ (reference sequence). This CDR3 has 13 residues.

This rearrangement joins TRBV5-1 to TRBJ2-4; D remains unclear. The CDR3 length is 15 residues. Trimming removed 4 bases at V and 0 bases at J, with 11 bases between. Germline-derived CDR1 and CDR2 are SGHRS and YFSETQ. The CDR3 DNA reads TGCGCCAGCAGCCCCGAGGACGGAGCCAAAAACATTCAGTACTTC. This codes for CASSPEDGAKNIQYF.

The J gene is TRBJ2-1, the V gene TRBV14, with D maybe TRBD1 (6 bases). The CDR3 sequence is 16 residues long. Germline V lookup: CDR1 SGHDN, CDR2 FVKESK. The V end was cut by 1 base, the J end by 8 bases, with 18 bases between. CDR3 sequence reads: CASSQVQGLGSYEQFF. CDR3 coding DNA: TGTGCCAGCAGCCAAGTCCAGGGGCTGGGATCCTATGAGCAGTTCTTC.

This clone is a singleton in its sample. The chain's CDR3 is CASSQVYRNQPQHF. The CDR3, as DNA: TGCGCCAGCAGCCAAGTTTACAGAAATCAGCCCCAGCATTTT. The J gene is TRBJ1-5, the V gene TRBV4-1, with unresolved D. CDR1 and CDR2 (germline): MGHRA, YSYEKL. CDR3 length equals 14 residues. V gave up 1 base and J gave up 4 bases, with 8 bases separating them.

The genes are TRBV4-1 and TRBJ2-5; TRBD2 matches at 10 bases. The CDR3 sequence is 13 residues long. Germline V gene lookup returns CDR1 MGHRA and CDR2 YSYEKL. The V gene end was trimmed by 6 bases and the J gene end by 5 bases; junction bases not matched to a gene: 3. The CDR3 here is CASSLAGVETQYF. Written as DNA, the CDR3 is TGCGCCAGCAGTCTAGCGGGAGTGGAGACCCAGTACTTC.

This clone is a singleton in its sample. This chain connects TRBV19 to TRBJ1-1, with a possible D match to TRBD1 (6 bases). CDR3 length: 14 residues. Germline V gene sequence: CDR1 LNHDA, CDR2 SQIVND (reference sequence). V was clipped by 7 bases and J by 1 base, with 13 bases between them. The CDR3 DNA is TGTGCCAGTATTAGGACAGCCCAGAACACTGAAGCTTTCTTT. Translating gives CASIRTAQNTEAFF.

In its sample, this clone was seen a few times. This chain joins TRBV7-9 and TRBJ1-2, with 7 bases aligning to TRBD1. Per the germline V gene, CDR1 is SEHNR and CDR2 is FQNEAQ (reference sequence). Losses at the gene ends were 1 base for V and 2 bases for J; bases not matched to a gene: 7. The CDR3 has 16 amino acids. Written as DNA, the CDR3 is TGTGCCAGCAGCTTAGTACAAGACAGGGCGAACTATGGCTACACCTTC. Its translation: CASSLVQDRANYGYTF.

The chain combines TRBV6-1 with TRBJ2-7; D assignment may be TRBD1 or TRBD2 (5 bases each). Deletions cut 7 bases from V and 3 bases from J, with 19 bases between. The CDR3 sequence is 15 residues long. Looked up from germline, CDR1 is MNHNS and CDR2 is SASEGT. CDR3 bases: TGTGCCAGCAACCGAGACAGCGGAGTATACTACGAGCAGTACTTC. It translates to CASNRDSGVYYEQYF.

This clone came up once. The rearrangement uses TRBV9 and TRBJ1-4; TRBD1 matches at 9 bases. Trimming removed 2 bases from V and 7 bases from J; junction bases left unmatched: 3. Per germline, CDR1 SGDLS and CDR2 YYNGEE. The CDR3 is made up of 14 amino acids. The CDR3 bases are TGTGCCAGCAGCGTCGACAGGGGGTTTGAAAAACTGTTTTTT. It encodes CASSVDRGFEKLFF. The full variable domain, in which reference TRBV9 and TRBJ1-4 provide the parts outside the CDR3, is DSGVTQTPKHLITATGQRVTLRCSPRSGDLSVYWYQQSLDQGLQFLIQYYNGEERAKGNILERFSAQQFPDLHSELNLSSLELGDSALYFCASSVDRGFEKLFFGSGTQLSVL.

The chain links TRBV7-2 to TRBJ1-1; D is unclear. The CDR3 has 14 residues. From germline, CDR1 is SGHTA and CDR2 FQGNSA. V lost 3 bases to trimming and J lost 1 base, with 9 bases between them. For the CDR3, the DNA is TGTGCCAGCAGCTTGAATAGGTGGAACACTGAAGCTTTCTTT. It specifies CASSLNRWNTEAFF.

This chain links TRBV7-2 with TRBJ1-2; D remains unclear. The CDR3 length is 13 residues. V gave up 2 bases and J gave up 5 bases, with 9 bases separating them. Germline loops: CDR1 SGHTA, CDR2 FQGNSA. CDR3 sequence: CASSLPTDYGYTF. In nucleotides, the CDR3 is TGTGCCAGCAGCTTACCAACTGATTATGGCTACACCTTC.

The sample holds a few counts of this clone. The J gene is TRBJ2-7, the V gene TRBV20-1; D uncertain. The CDR3 totals 11 residues. Germline V CDR1 and CDR2: DFQATT, SNEGSKA (reference sequence). Trimming left V 5 bases short and J 2 bases short, with 7 bases between. CDR3 amino acids: CSAPLPYEQYF. The CDR3 nucleotides read TGCAGTGCTCCCCTCCCCTACGAGCAGTACTTC.

The J gene is TRBJ2-1, the V gene TRBV7-2; 7 bases are a match to TRBD2. The junction had 12 bases not matched to a gene; V was cut back by 4 bases and J by 12 bases. This CDR3 region has 14 residues. CDR1 SGHTA and CDR2 FQGNSA come from the germline V gene. CDR3 nucleotide sequence: TGTGCCAGCAGCTCAAGGTCCCCAGCGGGATGGCAGTTCTTC. Protein: CASSSRSPAGWQFF.

The chain links TRBV7-2 to TRBJ2-1, with D perhaps matching TRBD1 (5 bases). V dropped 2 bases and J dropped 4 bases, with 6 bases sitting between them. The length of the CDR3 is 13 residues. CDR1 is SGHTA, CDR2 FQGNSA, per germline. In nucleotides, the CDR3 is TGTGCCAGCAGCTTACAGGGATACAATGAGCAGTTCTTC. As protein: CASSLQGYNEQFF.

Concerning this clone: The junction does not match germline at one end; this may be a read error. The CDR3 region is CASSPPESPGRSDF. The CDR3 DNA reads as TGTGCCAGCTCACCACCGGAGTCCCCCGGCCGGTCGGACTTC. J is TRBJ2-5 and V is TRBV18, with D unresolved. The germline V gene has CDR1 KGHSH and CDR2 LQKENI. This CDR3 spans 14 amino acids.

This chain joins TRBV7-6 and TRBJ2-1; 7 bases line up with TRBD2. This CDR3 has 19 amino acids. V gave up 2 bases and J gave up 8 bases; unmatched junction bases: 21. Germline CDR1 SGHVS, CDR2 FNYEAQ. This CDR3 is CASSLRPFSGQGGLDEQFF. CDR3 nucleotide sequence: TGTGCCAGCAGCTTACGTCCTTTTAGTGGGCAGGGAGGGTTGGATGAGCAGTTCTTC.

This clone appeared a single time. This chain joins TRBV11-2 and TRBJ2-1, with D perhaps matching TRBD1 (6 bases). Germline CDR1 SGHAT, CDR2 FQNNGV. Trimming removed 8 bases from V and 4 bases from J, with 15 bases in between. The CDR3 is 14 amino acids. The CDR3 loop reads CASLLQGRYNEQFF. CDR3 bases: TGTGCCAGCCTTCTTCAGGGGCGATACAATGAGCAGTTCTTC.

The chain joins TRBV28 to TRBJ2-2, with D hard to call. This CDR3 is built from 17 residues. Germline CDR1 and CDR2: MDHEN and SYDVKM. The V and J ends lost 0 bases and 1 base respectively, with 12 bases between them. The CDR3 bases are TGTGCCAGCAGTTTATGGCAGCCAGGCGGGAACACCGGGGAGCTGTTTTTT. It codes for CASSLWQPGGNTGELFF. Looking up the rest from reference TRBV28 and TRBJ2-2 gives the full variable domain: DVKVTQSSRYLVKRTGEKVFLECVQDMDHENMFWYRQDPGLGLRLIYFSYDVKMKEKGDIPEGYSVSREKKERFSLILESASTNQTSMYLCASSLWQPGGNTGELFFGEGSRLTVL.

This clone was recorded only once. This rearrangement joins TRBV6-1 to TRBJ1-4; D is uncertain. CDR3 size: 14 residues. Germline V lookup: CDR1 MNHNS, CDR2 SASEGT. The germline V and J ends were trimmed by 7 bases and 0 bases, with 9 bases remaining between them. The CDR3 loop is CASTSLATNEKLFF. The CDR3 DNA follows: TGTGCCAGCACCTCTCTTGCAACTAATGAAAAACTGTTTTTT.

CDR3 in DNA: TGCGCCAGCAGCGGGATGCTTAGCGCGAGCACAGATACGCAGTATTTT. This gives the protein CASSGMLSASTDTQYF. The chain carries TRBV5-1 and TRBJ2-3, with D possibly being TRBD2 (5 bases). Trimming stripped 4 bases from V and 0 bases from J, with 15 bases between. The CDR3 covers 16 residues. Per germline, CDR1 SGHRS and CDR2 YFSETQ.

V and J are TRBV30 and TRBJ2-4; no clear D. V was clipped by 1 base and J by 1 base, with 11 bases between them. The CDR3 contains 15 residues. Germline CDR1 is GTSNPN and CDR2 is SVGIG (reference sequence). The CDR3 DNA reads as TGTGCCTGGAGTGACCTGGGTTGGGCCAAAAACATTCAGTACTTC. Its protein is CAWSDLGWAKNIQYF.

V is TRBV7-9 and J is TRBJ1-2; possibly TRBD1 for D (5 bases). Germline V lookup: CDR1 SEHNR, CDR2 FQNEAQ (reference sequence). V was shortened by 1 base and J by 2 bases, with 8 bases between the two germline ends. This CDR3 has 14 amino acids. CDR3 sequence reads: CASSLGAGNYGYTF. The CDR3 DNA reads as TGTGCCAGCAGCTTAGGGGCAGGGAACTATGGCTACACCTTC.

The chain combines TRBV9 with TRBJ2-1; no clear D. CDR1 is SGDLS and CDR2 is YYNGEE in the germline V gene. The CDR3 has 13 amino acids. The germline V and J ends were trimmed by 0 bases and 6 bases, with 7 bases remaining between them. CDR3 in amino acids: CASSVAASNEQFF. DNA for the CDR3: TGTGCCAGCAGCGTAGCCGCATCCAATGAGCAGTTCTTC.